This is a list of T cell receptor beta chains from one sample in a study of OX40 agonist ivuxolimab in advanced cancers. The protocol was immunoSEQ multiplex PCR, while the TCRdb copy is restricted to in-frame clones and leaves out a portion. The top ten hold 1.5% to 2% of the sample, which has some 99,000 clones, less than 95% seen once. Here the sequenced sample was CD4+ or CD8+ T cells sorted from blood, taken in a trial of the OX40 agonist ivuxolimab. These receptors were obtained from an adult with an advanced solid tumor such as melanoma, head and neck, liver or kidney cancer. CDR3s include the opening cysteine and the closing phenylalanine or tryptophan.

cdr3_aa	v_call	j_call
CASSPSGQGNEKLFF	TRBV18	TRBJ1-4
CASSQPPLNEQFF	TRBV28	TRBJ2-1
CASSLAGQRTEAFF	TRBV7-2	TRBJ1-1
CAIRIQGDSGNTIYF	TRBV10-3	TRBJ1-3
CAWSVGQGSPNGYTF	TRBV30	TRBJ1-2
CSAKGNEQFF	TRBV20-1	TRBJ2-1
CASSSGQLGGYTF	TRBV19	TRBJ1-2
CSVGLQSNQPQHF	TRBV29-1	TRBJ1-5
CASSQEINLGQGEGLFF	TRBV4-3	TRBJ1-4
CASSLGRGNSAYF	TRBV5-8	TRBJ2-7
CASSSSGGWQETQYF	TRBV7-6	TRBJ2-5
CAISELRTGNTEAFF	TRBV10-3	TRBJ1-1
CASSLGTSTNEKLFF	TRBV7-7	TRBJ1-4
CASSPGGSDYGYTF	TRBV5-1	TRBJ1-2
CASSLVTPSTDTQYF	TRBV5-1	TRBJ2-3
CASSKLAGDTDTQYF	TRBV7-6	TRBJ2-3
CASSSTGNTEAFF	TRBV19	TRBJ1-1
CASSITSGSMYEQYF	TRBV5-1	TRBJ2-7
CAWSRDSNQPQHF	TRBV30	TRBJ1-5
CASARGRNMNTEAFF	TRBV5-1	TRBJ1-1
CASSYRGRYEQYF	TRBV6-6	TRBJ2-7
CASSWGSNNSPLHF	TRBV2	TRBJ1-6
CASSQSGGGRYTGELFF	TRBV16	TRBJ2-2
CASRRSGGTANYGYTF	TRBV28	TRBJ1-2
CASSFGGAPQNIQYF	TRBV7-9	TRBJ2-4
CASQVGSEEQYF	TRBV21-1	TRBJ2-7
CASSQGTRIQNEQFF	TRBV7-2	TRBJ2-1
CASSLASGGQETQYF	TRBV7-9	TRBJ2-5
CASSSRGRGNTIYF	TRBV5-1	TRBJ1-3
CAWSAGENNEQFF	TRBV30	TRBJ2-1
CASSQLGLAGVEQFF	TRBV11-3	TRBJ2-1
CASSLRGGRRDEQYF	TRBV7-2	TRBJ2-7
CAWSVQTGHEQYF	TRBV30	TRBJ2-7
CASSLDRAGGYTF	TRBV5-6	TRBJ1-2
CASSMGRVGTGELFF	TRBV19	TRBJ2-2
CASSASGRASYEQYF	TRBV6-1	TRBJ2-7
CASSSGTGRDEQFF	TRBV7-2	TRBJ2-1
CASSFVGRTGELFF	TRBV27	TRBJ2-2
CASSLDLGGSYNEQFF	TRBV28	TRBJ2-1
CASSLFLRGRAFF	TRBV5-1	TRBJ1-1
CASSRTEDGYTF	TRBV18	TRBJ1-2
CASSEEMGRTYEQYF	TRBV5-4	TRBJ2-7
CASSHGTLAPSYEQHF	TRBV4-1	TRBJ2-7
CASSLGGENEAFF	TRBV11-3	TRBJ1-1
CASSRDSQETQYF	TRBV4-1	TRBJ2-5
CASSPQGAATDTQYF	TRBV28	TRBJ2-3
CASSPPRGAGANVLTF	TRBV18	TRBJ2-6
CASSQPTAGANVLTF	TRBV4-1	TRBJ2-6
CASRSGGEPGWGYTF	TRBV25-1	TRBJ1-2
CATSRTPQGEGYEQYF	TRBV15	TRBJ2-7
CASGTGGRKLFF	TRBV6-5	TRBJ1-4
CASSQEGLNPHEQYF	TRBV4-1	TRBJ2-7
CASSADGNTGELFF	TRBV9	TRBJ2-2
CASSQDWTGGGTDTQYF	TRBV4-3	TRBJ2-3
CATSDRTGDFQPQHF	TRBV15	TRBJ1-5
CASSGEFFGNEQFF	TRBV21-1	TRBJ2-1
CASSWSDPTDTQYF	TRBV5-4	TRBJ2-3
CASSPQGGRGTEAFF	TRBV7-3	TRBJ1-1